The rows below give T cell receptor beta chains drawn from one sample of a study of T cells in Graves' hyperthyroidism and ophthalmopathy. TCRdb called the multiplex PCR reads again in MiXCR, with one record for every CDR3 protein. This table has 450,000 to 700,000 distinct CDR3 sequences, just over 45% appearing once. The sequencing sample was made of peripheral blood or thyroid tissue (not recorded which). The receptors were gathered from an adult woman with Graves' disease, either hyperthyroidism or ophthalmopathy (not recorded which). Both conserved end residues are part of each CDR3. The D gene is left open where the match is weak. Clone size is not always given. Where it is, it says once, few, many or a class for expanded clones.

j_call,v_call,clone_size,d_call,cdr3_length,cdr3_nt,cdr3_aa
TRBJ2-7,TRBV7-3,NA,NA,13,TGTGCCAGCGGCTTATCGCAGAACGGCGAGCAGTACTTC,CASGLSQNGEQYF
TRBJ1-6,TRBV5-5,NA,NA,11,TGTGCCAGCAGTTACGAGACCCACCTCCACTTT,CASSYETHLHF
TRBJ1-1,TRBV7-9,once,NA,14,TGTGCCAGCACGTCCAAGCAGGGCCGGGCTGAAGCTTTCTTT,CASTSKQGRAEAFF
TRBJ1-5,TRBV10-3,NA,NA,16,TGTGCCATCAGTGAGGAGGGGAGTTCGGGGAAAAAAGCCCAGCATTTT,CAISEEGSSGKKAQHF
TRBJ2-5,TRBV6-5,many,NA,17,TGTGCCAGCAGTTATCGTGGGCGGCCTGAGCTCCAAGAGACCCAGTACTTC,CASSYRGRPELQETQYF
TRBJ1-5,TRBV20-1,many,NA,15,TGCAGTGCTAGAGACGTCGAGGGGGGCTCGATCGCCCAGCATTTT,CSARDVEGGSIAQHF
TRBJ1-1,TRBV5-1,NA,NA,14,TGCGCCAGCAGCGCCGGGACTTGGGACACTGAAGCTTTCTTT,CASSAGTWDTEAFF
TRBJ1-1,TRBV20-1,NA,NA,13,TGCAGTGCTAGTGGGGGCACGAACACTGAAGCTTTCTTT,CSASGGTNTEAFF
TRBJ1-4,TRBV12-3/TRBV12-4,many,NA,12,TGTGCCAGCACGCGAGAAAATGAAAAACTGTTTTTT,CASTRENEKLFF
TRBJ2-5,TRBV15,NA,TRBD2,17,TGTGCCACCAGCAGGGGAAGCGGGACCCTGTACCAAGAGACCCAGTACTTC,CATSRGSGTLYQETQYF
TRBJ1-2,TRBV10-3,NA,NA,11,TGTGCCATCAGTGCGGCGGGAGGCTACACCTTC,CAISAAGGYTF
TRBJ2-5,TRBV2,NA,TRBD1,15,TGTGCCACCGGGCCGGGACAGGGGAACCAAGAGACCCAGTACTTC,CATGPGQGNQETQYF
TRBJ1-2,TRBV29-1,few,NA,11,TGCAGCGTTGGGGCGGGTGATGGCTACACCTTC,CSVGAGDGYTF
TRBJ2-5,TRBV10-3,NA,TRBD2,16,TGTGCCATCAGGCCACTAGCGGGAGTTTGGGGAGAGACCCAGTACTTC,CAIRPLAGVWGETQYF
TRBJ2-2,TRBV5-1,many,NA,14,TGCGCCAGCAGCTTCGCGCCGAACACCGGGGAGCTGTTTTTT,CASSFAPNTGELFF
TRBJ1-2,TRBV15,NA,NA,13,TGTGCCACCAGCAGCTTAGAGGTGGATGGCTACACCTTC,CATSSLEVDGYTF
TRBJ1-1,TRBV29-1,NA,NA,13,TGCAGCGTCACTCCAGGATCGAGGGCTGAAGCTTTCTTT,CSVTPGSRAEAFF
TRBJ2-2,TRBV29-1,few,NA,13,TGCAGCGTTGAGCGGCTAGCAGGCGGGGAGCTGTTTTTT,CSVERLAGGELFF
TRBJ2-6,TRBV13,NA,NA,20,NA,CASSFYICSAYRSGANVLTF
TRBJ1-1,TRBV12-3/TRBV12-4,many,NA,14,TGTGCCAGCAGTTTAGGGGACGAGAACACTGAAGCTTTCTTT,CASSLGDENTEAFF
TRBJ1-1,TRBV2,many,TRBD1,13,TGTGCCAGCGCGGGACAGCCGAACACTGAAGCTTTCTTT,CASAGQPNTEAFF
TRBJ2-7,TRBV7-7,NA,TRBD2,13,TGTGCCAGCAGCCCTCGCCCGGGGGGCGAGCAGTACTTC,CASSPRPGGEQYF
TRBJ1-5,TRBV15,NA,NA,14,TGTGCCACCAGCAGAGAGAGGGCCTTGGTGCCCCAGCATTTT,CATSRERALVPQHF
TRBJ2-5,TRBV30,few,NA,13,TGTGCCTGGAGTGTACAGGAGAAGGAGACCCAGTACTTC,CAWSVQEKETQYF
TRBJ1-1,TRBV6-5,few,TRBD1,15,TGTGCCAGCAGTCTTGGACAGGGAAGCGGCACTGAAGCTTTCTTT,CASSLGQGSGTEAFF
TRBJ1-6,TRBV2,NA,TRBD1,15,TGTGCCACCGACCTTCCGGGACAGAAGAATTCACCCCTCCACTTT,CATDLPGQKNSPLHF
TRBJ2-2,TRBV11-2,many,NA,15,TGTGCCAGCAGCGATAGACGGGCCTACACCGGGGAGCTGTTTTTT,CASSDRRAYTGELFF
TRBJ1-5,TRBV9,NA,NA,15,TGTGCCAGCAGCCCAATGGGAAACAGCAATCAGCCCCAGCATTTT,CASSPMGNSNQPQHF
TRBJ2-7,TRBV7-2,many,NA,15,TGTGCCAGCAGTTACGGCGGTAGTTATAACTACGAGCAGTACTTC,CASSYGGSYNYEQYF
TRBJ1-4,TRBV2,NA,NA,14,TGTGCCAGCAGTGGGAGGCCGCAGAATGAAAAACTGTTTTTT,CASSGRPQNEKLFF
TRBJ1-1,TRBV9,NA,NA,14,TGTGCCAGCAGCGTTAGACCCGAGAAAACTGAAGCTTTCTTT,CASSVRPEKTEAFF
TRBJ1-2,TRBV4-2,many,NA,13,TGTGCCAGCAGCCAAAGGGACCACTATGGCTACACCTTC,CASSQRDHYGYTF